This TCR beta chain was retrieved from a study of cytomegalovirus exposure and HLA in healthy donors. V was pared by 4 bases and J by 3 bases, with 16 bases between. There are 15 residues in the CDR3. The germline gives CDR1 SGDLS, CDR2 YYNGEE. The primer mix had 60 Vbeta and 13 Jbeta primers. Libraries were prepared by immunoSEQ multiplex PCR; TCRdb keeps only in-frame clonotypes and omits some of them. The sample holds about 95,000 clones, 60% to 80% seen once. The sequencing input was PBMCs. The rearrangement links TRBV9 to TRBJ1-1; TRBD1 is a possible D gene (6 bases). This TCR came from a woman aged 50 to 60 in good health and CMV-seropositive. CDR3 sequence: CASSPAVGQYTEAFF. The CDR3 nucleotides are TGTGCCAGCAGCCCCGCGGTCGGACAGTACACTGAAGCTTTCTTT.